A selection of T cell receptor beta chains follows, all from one sample in a study of blood T cell repertoires in COVID-19. Clones were read by immunoSEQ multiplex PCR, and TCRdb kept only the in-frame ones, dropping some. The top ten hold about 2.5% of the sample, which has about 280,000 clones, 85% seen once. Sequencing was performed on PBMCs or T cells enriched from blood (not recorded which). These receptors were collected from a woman between 50 and 59 years old who had recovered from COVID-19. CDR3s include the opening cysteine and the closing phenylalanine or tryptophan. D genes are given only for firm matches. Some rows have no size entry. The others give once, few or many, or a class for an expanded clone.

clone size | CDR3 length | D gene | J gene | V gene | CDR3 protein | CDR3 DNA
- | 13 | TRBD1 | TRBJ1-6 | TRBV27 | CASSLGTGVPLHF | TGTGCCAGCAGTTTAGGGACAGGGGTTCCCCTCCACTTT
once | 15 | - | TRBJ2-2 | TRBV6-5 | CASKVDGRGTGELFF | TGTGCCAGCAAGGTTGATGGGAGAGGGACCGGGGAGCTGTTTTTT
- | 12 | - | TRBJ1-1 | TRBV6-5 | CARGGFNTEAFF | TGTGCCAGGGGGGGGTTCAACACTGAAGCTTTCTTT
- | 13 | - | TRBJ2-7 | TRBV10-1 | CASSGASIYEQYF | TGCGCCAGCAGTGGAGCGTCGATTTACGAGCAGTACTTC
- | 12 | - | TRBJ1-5 | TRBV19 | CASSIGARPQHF | TGTGCCAGTAGTATAGGGGCACGGCCCCAGCATTTT
- | 15 | - | TRBJ1-2 | TRBV5-6 | CASSFGQGRNYGYTF | TGTGCCAGCAGCTTTGGGCAGGGCCGGAACTATGGCTACACCTTC
- | 15 | - | TRBJ2-1 | TRBV28 | CASSLPGISYNEQFF | TGTGCCAGCAGTTTACCAGGAATCAGCTACAATGAGCAGTTCTTC
- | 13 | - | TRBJ1-2 | TRBV4-2 | CASSQTKQGSYTF | TGTGCCAGCAGCCAAACAAAACAGGGATCCTACACCTTC
- | 16 | TRBD2 | TRBJ2-2 | TRBV7-8 | CASTIAGGVNTGELFF | TGTGCCAGCACCATAGCGGGAGGGGTGAACACCGGGGAGCTGTTTTTT
few | 16 | TRBD1 | TRBJ1-5 | TRBV13 | CASSASSGGSNQPQHF | TGTGCCAGCAGCGCCTCCTCAGGGGGCTCCAATCAGCCCCAGCATTTT
- | 13 | - | TRBJ1-1 | TRBV7-9 | CASSAGAFTEAFF | TGTGCCAGCAGCGCGGGGGCCTTCACTGAAGCTTTCTTT
- | 14 | - | TRBJ1-1 | TRBV2 | CASSVEGAGTEAFF | TGTGCCAGCAGTGTAGAAGGCGCGGGCACTGAAGCTTTCTTT
- | 12 | - | TRBJ2-7 | TRBV3-1/TRBV3-2 | CASSQSGGEQYF | TGTGCCAGCAGCCAGTCAGGTGGCGAGCAGTACTTC